The clone carrying this TCR beta chain occurred many times. Its target is unknown. The sample is drawn from a study of regulatory T cells in long-lasting Graves disease. Notes on the study in general: Persistent disease preferred TRBV28, TRBJ1-2 and TRBJ2-5.

The TCR beta library used iRepertoire HTBI primers with Arm-PCR amplification of CDR3. TCRdb passed the multiplex PCR reads through MiXCR, listing each CDR3 protein once. The sample gives hundreds of thousands of distinct CDR3 sequences, less than 20% of which show up once; more than 15% is in the top ten. Time point of the sample: newly diagnosed GD, antithyroid drugs for less than 3 months. There was RNA extracted from PBMCs, and the TCR library was made from it. V was pared by 3 bases and J by 1 base, with 10 bases between. The CDR3 sequence is 16 residues long. From germline, CDR1 is SNHLY and CDR2 FYNNEI. This same sample was also part of a study on T cells in Graves' hyperthyroidism and ophthalmopathy. From that study: Carried out on the TCR CDR3, a first-round RT-PCR used the HTBI primer set.

Here the sequenced sample was peripheral blood mononuclear cells (PBMCs), taken at new diagnosis, from a patient treated with antithyroid drugs. The rearrangement uses TRBV2 and TRBJ2-6; D gene uncertain. The clonotype originates from a woman aged 25 to 39 with Graves disease. CDR3 DNA sequence: TGTGCCAGCAGTGAGGACCTCCCTTCTGGGGCCAACGTCCTGACTTTC. Amino acids: CASSEDLPSGANVLTF.